The present TCR beta chain was sequenced within a study of T cells in Graves' hyperthyroidism and ophthalmopathy (dated by TCRdb to the late 2010s). With respect to the entire study: Peripheral blood samples were taken at initial diagnosis, before any treatment was given. Prospective prediction of ophthalmopathy was tested in an independent validation cohort consisting of 18 hyperthyroidism patients and 17 patients who later progressed to ophthalmopathy. Thyroid tissue and blood T-cell repertoires from several Graves' hyperthyroidism patients were also compared in the study. TCR V-J signatures able to tell the groups apart were searched for in a discovery cohort of 100 or so patients, of whom more than 40 had Graves' ophthalmopathy and some 60 had stable Graves' hyperthyroidism. The roughly 100 discovery patients were randomly divided into training and test sets at a 7:3 ratio. According to the paper, TCR Vbeta CDR3 sequencing was carried out on 135 peripheral blood samples, which came from fewer than 50 ophthalmopathy, fewer than 80 hyperthyroidism and around 17 progressor patients. Following sampling, methimazole starting at 30 mg daily was given to hyperthyroidism patients, and high-dose intravenous methylprednisolone was given to ophthalmopathy patients. The investigation overall reported the following: Most expanded thyroid clonotypes (frequency above 0.001) were also found in blood, which suggests that blood repertoires may mirror thyroid immune responses. A model built on a 13 V-J signature distinguished ophthalmopathy from stable hyperthyroidism, reaching 85% to 90% sensitivity and under 84% specificity in cross-validation and 80%/75% in testing. No statistical method was used to fix the sample size in advance, and group allocation was not hidden from the investigators. During validation, the model predicted progression to ophthalmopathy a median of roughly six months ahead of onset, with 70.59% sensitivity and less than 85% specificity.

Amplification of TCR beta CDR3 regions was carried out from RNA transcripts. The TCR CDR3 was subjected to a first round of RT-PCR using the HTBI primer set and the Qiagen OneStep RT-PCR kit. Libraries were constructed in a second round of multiplex PCR, after which size selection and purification were carried out. Libraries were sequenced paired-end with 100 bp reads on an Illumina HiSeq2000. As for how the authors treated the data: SOAPnuke was used to process the raw data, with reads discarded if the reads contained adapters or uncalled bases, had a mean Phred below 15, or lacked an exact constant-primer or identifier match. High-quality paired reads were merged using COPE v1.2.5, and each unique nucleotide sequence was defined as a clonotype. MiTCR v1.1 was used to align clonotypes to the IMGT TRBV, TRBD and TRBJ reference segments. The analysis included only V-J combinations with a frequency above 0.0001, which together covered 99.2% of the repertoires. The TCS score was defined as the ratio of F50 (clonal expansion) to E x V (chaos), calculated using BLOSUM62-based TCRdist between CDR3 peptides within each V-J. Welch's t-statistics and random forest reduced approximately 520 V-J features to under 15, which were used in a naive Bayes classifier (R e1071). TCRdb's own reprocessing of the public reads used fastp at Q25 and MiXCR and kept productive beta chains. Each CDR3 protein gets just one entry, which takes the most common genes and DNA from the rows behind it. TCRdb, rather than the study authors, made the V and J calls. This sample gives about 640,000 distinct CDR3 sequences in total; around 20% of them show up just once. Clones ranked in the top ten supply over 30% of the sample.

Only a few counts were recorded for this clonotype. What this receptor recognizes is not known. Within one base of it there is no much larger clone, and no base qualities were kept. Measured from the cysteine to the phenylalanine, the CDR3 is 15 residues long. Only CDR3 DNA is held: 45 bases, read in frame from base 1. CDR1 and CDR2, per the germline V gene, are SGHTA and FQGNSA. Between the V and J ends, shortened by 5 bases and 8 bases respectively, the junction contains 18 bases. In the ophthalmopathy patients, disease was moderately to severely active, with a Clinical Activity Score of 3 or more, a NOSPECS grade of 4 or more, and a duration of less than 3 months. Any patient with an uncontrolled infection, another autoimmune disease, pregnancy or lactation was excluded. Diagnoses were established on the basis of clinical symptoms, serum thyroxine and TRAb, thyroid ultrasound, and orbital computed tomography. PBMCs were isolated from about 10 ml of fresh peripheral blood by Ficoll-Paque density gradient centrifugation. Total RNA was extracted with Trizol reagent, and quality was checked on an Agilent 2100 Bioanalyzer.

The origin of this receptor is a man aged 25-45 years with Graves' ophthalmopathy. Sequenced sample: blood. In this chain, TRBV7-2 is recombined with TRBJ1-4, and TRBD1 may be the D gene, going by 5 matching bases. The CDR3 corresponds to CASSLSSGPREKLFF. The nucleotide sequence is TGTGCCAGCAGCCTCTCCTCGGGACCTCGGGAAAAACTGTTTTTT.